This passage covers 24 T cell receptor beta chains from one sample sequenced in a study of CD8 T cells in ankylosing spondylitis. TCRdb itself ran the 5' RACE reads through MiXCR, one entry per CDR3 protein. This sample has about 33,000 distinct CDR3 sequences, with approximately 15% found just once. Sequenced input: blood. These TCRs come from a male donor with ankylosing spondylitis or in good health (not recorded which).

DNA for the CDR3: TGTGCCAGCAGCGTAGATGTTAGAGAGACCCAGTACTTC. Residues: CASSVDVRETQYF. This rearrangement joins TRBV9 to TRBJ2-5, with D hard to call. CDR1 and CDR2 (germline): SGDLS, YYNGEE. The CDR3 is 13 residues long. V lost 0 bases, J lost 4 bases, and 7 bases lay in between. The full variable domain, completed using reference TRBV9 and TRBJ2-5, is DSGVTQTPKHLITATGQRVTLRCSPRSGDLSVYWYQQSLDQGLQFLIQYYNGEERAKGNILERFSAQQFPDLHSELNLSSLELGDSALYFCASSVDVRETQYFGPGTRLLVL.

The chain employs TRBV7-2 and TRBJ2-1; D is possibly TRBD2 (6 bases). The V gene's germline CDR1 is SGHTA and CDR2 FQGNSA. CDR3 length: 16 residues. Trimming cost V 5 bases and J 0 bases, with 14 bases left between them. CDR3 sequence (DNA): TGTGCCAGCAGCCAGACGGGAGTTTTCTCCTACAATGAGCAGTTCTTC. This translates into CASSQTGVFSYNEQFF. Using reference TRBV7-2 and TRBJ2-1 for the parts outside the CDR3, the full variable domain is GAGVSQSPSNKVTEKGKDVELRCDPISGHTALYWYRQSLGQGLEFLIYFQGNSAPDKSGLPSDRFSAERTGGSVSTLTIQRTQQEDSAVYLCASSQTGVFSYNEQFFGPGTRLTVL.

This clonotype was observed a single time. The gene calls are TRBV12-3 or TRBV12-4 and TRBJ2-1; 10 bases line up with TRBD2. With V trimmed by 4 bases and J by 8 bases, 8 bases remained unmatched. The CDR3 runs to 15 residues. CDR3 protein: CASSSDSGRIYEQFF. The CDR3 DNA follows: TGTGCCAGCAGTTCAGATAGCGGGAGGATCTATGAGCAGTTCTTC.

This clonotype was detected a few times. V is TRBV5-1 and J is TRBJ2-1, with D tentatively TRBD1 (6 bases). CDR1 is SGHRS and CDR2 is YFSETQ in the germline V gene. V was trimmed by 3 bases and J by 1 base, leaving 11 bases between them. The CDR3 is made up of 15 amino acids. The CDR3 DNA follows: TGCGCCAGCAGCTCGGCAAGGGGGTCCTACAATGAGCAGTTCTTC. Its protein is CASSSARGSYNEQFF.

This clonotype showed up just a few times. The genes are TRBV7-9 and TRBJ1-1; TRBD1 matches at 7 bases. Germline CDR1 and CDR2: SEHNR and FQNEAQ (reference sequence). Germline trimming cut 3 bases from V and 8 bases from J; bases unmatched to any gene: 3. The CDR3 has 12 residues. The CDR3 DNA is TGTGCCAGCAGCTTTACGACAGGGGAAGCTTTCTTT. This codes for CASSFTTGEAFF.

The sample holds a few counts of this clonotype. The chain has TRBV18 and TRBJ1-1; 9 bases agree with TRBD1. Germline trimming cut 2 bases from V and 6 bases from J; bases unmatched to any gene: 10. Germline assignment: CDR1 KGHSH and CDR2 LQKENI. The CDR3 has 16 amino acids. In nucleotides, the CDR3 is TGTGCCAGCTCACCAACACCGGGACAGGGTTTCGCTGAAGCTTTCTTT. Protein sequence: CASSPTPGQGFAEAFF.

The V call is TRBV19, the J call TRBJ2-2; unclear D gene. Per the germline V gene, CDR1 is LNHDA and CDR2 is SQIVND (reference sequence). The V end lost 3 bases, the J end lost 4 bases, and 0 bases lay between the germline ends. This CDR3 is 11 amino acids long. DNA of the CDR3: TGTGCCAGTAGTATCACCGGGGAGCTGTTTTTT. Translation: CASSITGELFF.

The chain employs TRBV5-1 and TRBJ2-3; D is possibly TRBD1 (5 bases). V was clipped by 2 bases and J by 3 bases, with 10 bases between them. Germline V CDR1 and CDR2: SGHRS, YFSETQ. The CDR3 extends over 14 amino acids. The CDR3 DNA is TGCGCCAGCAGCTTACAACCAGGGACAGATACGCAGTATTTT. Protein: CASSLQPGTDTQYF.

This clonotype has ten or more counts. This sequence joins TRBV18 and TRBJ1-1, with 8 bases aligning to TRBD1. The germline V gene encodes CDR1 KGHSH and CDR2 LQKENI. This CDR3 has 15 residues. The V segment lost 4 bases and the J segment 6 bases; nucleotides outside the gene matches: 10. The chain's CDR3 is CASSLDRGTGAEAFF. The CDR3 DNA follows: TGTGCCAGCTCACTCGACAGGGGAACCGGGGCTGAAGCTTTCTTT.

This clonotype was detected a few times. The genes are TRBV5-1 and TRBJ1-1; D call uncertain. CDR3 length: 14 residues. CDR1 and CDR2 (germline): SGHRS, YFSETQ. Trimming removed 1 base at V and 5 bases at J, with 12 bases between. The chain's CDR3 is CASSLSQARTEAFF. The DNA of the CDR3 is TGCGCCAGCAGCTTGAGTCAGGCCAGGACTGAAGCTTTCTTT.

The rearrangement links TRBV12-3 or TRBV12-4 to TRBJ1-4; D ambiguous. Between the trimmed V and J ends, which lost 3 bases and 5 bases, there was a span of 13 bases. The CDR3 length is 15 residues. The CDR3 nucleotides are TGTGCCAGCAGTTTGGCGGGAGCGGGGAATGAAAAACTGTTTTTT. This encodes CASSLAGAGNEKLFF.

The chain carries TRBV27 and TRBJ2-2; D not certain. Trimming cost V 6 bases and J 2 bases, with 4 bases left between them. The CDR3 sequence is 12 residues long. Germline assignment: CDR1 MNHEY and CDR2 SMNVEV (reference sequence). The DNA of the CDR3 is TGTGCCAGCAGATTAAACACCGGGGAGCTGTTTTTT. Protein sequence: CASRLNTGELFF.

This clonotype was counted a few times. This chain links TRBV2 with TRBJ2-1; D tentatively fits TRBD1 or TRBD2 (6 bases each). Trimming removed 6 bases from V and 6 bases from J, with 9 bases in between. Germline loops: CDR1 SNHLY, CDR2 FYNNEI. The CDR3 length is 12 residues. CDR3 sequence (DNA): TGTGCCAGCAGCGAGGGGGGCAATGAGCAGTTCTTC. It yields the protein CASSEGGNEQFF.

This clonotype was counted a few times. The V gene is TRBV10-2, the J gene TRBJ2-1, with 13 bases aligning to TRBD2. This CDR3 comprises 17 residues. Germline values: CDR1 WSHSY, CDR2 SAAADI. Trimming at V came to 6 bases and at J to 1 base, leaving 6 bases not matched to a gene. CDR3 region: CASRGTSGVSSYNEQFF. DNA for the CDR3: TGCGCCAGCAGGGGGACTAGCGGGGTATCTTCCTACAATGAGCAGTTCTTC.

This clonotype has more than one count but fewer than ten. The CDR3 nucleotides read TGCGCCAGCAGCTTCCAGGGGGCATCGGGCTATGAGCAGTTCTTC. This translates into CASSFQGASGYEQFF. The rearrangement joins TRBV5-1 to TRBJ2-1; 8 bases match TRBD1. The CDR3 consists of 15 residues. V lost 2 bases to trimming and J lost 8 bases; unmatched junction nucleotides: 9. Germline V gene lookup returns CDR1 SGHRS and CDR2 YFSETQ.

The chain couples TRBV20-1 to TRBJ1-4; weak D call: TRBD1 (5 bases). Trimming removed 0 bases at V and 8 bases at J, with 10 bases between. Germline loops: CDR1 DFQATT, CDR2 SNEGSKA (reference sequence). There are 13 residues in the CDR3. CDR3 protein: CSARDPQGEKLFF. The CDR3 nucleotides read TGCAGTGCTAGAGATCCCCAGGGCGAAAAACTGTTTTTT.

The chain is built from TRBV20-1 and TRBJ2-3, with TRBD2 matching over 7 bases. Germline V lookup: CDR1 DFQATT, CDR2 SNEGSKA (reference sequence). The CDR3 sequence is 16 residues long. The junction had 15 bases not matched to a gene; V was cut back by 5 bases and J by 4 bases. CDR3 region: CSAPGLAGRRPDTQYF. As DNA, the CDR3 is TGCAGTGCTCCAGGCTTAGCGGGCCGGCGCCCAGATACGCAGTATTTT.

The chain carries TRBV12-3 or TRBV12-4 and TRBJ2-2, with 11 bases fitting TRBD2. The V gene end was trimmed by 6 bases and the J gene end by 7 bases; junction bases not matched to a gene: 7. The length of the CDR3 is 15 residues. The CDR3 DNA follows: TGTGCCAGCAGAGTCACTAGCGGGAGTATCGGGGAGCTGTTTTTT. Protein: CASRVTSGSIGELFF.

This clonotype occurred a few times. The V and J genes are TRBV20-1 and TRBJ2-2; 7 positions agree with TRBD1. The CDR3 length is 14 residues. Per germline, CDR1 DFQATT and CDR2 SNEGSKA (reference sequence). J lost 0 bases, V lost 5 bases, and 3 bases had no gene match. The CDR3 DNA reads TGCAGTGCTCGAGGGGGCCCGAACACCGGGGAGCTGTTTTTT. Protein product: CSARGGPNTGELFF.

This clonotype has just a few counts. The V call is TRBV7-7, the J call TRBJ2-3, with TRBD2 matching over 7 bases. CDR1 is SSHAT, CDR2 FNYEAQ, per germline (reference sequence). V lost 5 bases and J lost 1; bases outside the gene matches: 9. The CDR3 runs 16 residues. The CDR3 bases are TGTGCCAGCAGCCCTCTTGGGGGGGGACGCACAGATACGCAGTATTTT. Amino acid sequence: CASSPLGGGRTDTQYF.

The genes are TRBV28 and TRBJ2-3, with 8 nucleotides matching TRBD1. This CDR3 has 16 residues. Germline CDR1 is MDHEN and CDR2 is SYDVKM. The junction had 8 bases not matched to a gene; V was cut back by 6 bases and J by 0 bases. The CDR3 nucleotides are TGTGCCAGCAGAGACCGGGACAGGCTAAGCACAGATACGCAGTATTTT. Encoded protein: CASRDRDRLSTDTQYF.

This clonotype was recorded a few times. This chain links TRBV29-1 with TRBJ1-3; no reliable D call. The germline gives CDR1 SQVTM, CDR2 ANQGSEA. The V gene lost 5 bases and the J gene lost 7 bases, with 12 bases spanning the gap. This CDR3 region has 12 residues. The CDR3 region has the DNA TGCAGCGTTTCTGGGGTTGGTAACACCATATATTTT. It is translated as CSVSGVGNTIYF.

This clonotype occurred a few times. The chain joins TRBV5-6 to TRBJ2-3; D is possibly TRBD1 or TRBD2 (6 bases each). Between the trimmed V and J ends, which lost 0 bases and 2 bases, there was a span of 13 bases. This CDR3 has 16 residues. The germline gives CDR1 SGHDT, CDR2 YYEEEE. CDR3 bases: TGTGCCAGCAGCTTGGTGGGGGGCGGGCTCACAGATACGCAGTATTTT. Its protein product is CASSLVGGGLTDTQYF.

The CDR3 loop reads CATSVRGSYGYTF. In DNA form, the CDR3 reads TGTGCCACCAGCGTCAGGGGCTCCTATGGCTACACCTTC. This chain connects TRBV24-1 to TRBJ1-2, with D tentatively TRBD1 (6 bases). The CDR3 consists of 13 residues. Trimming took 7 bases from V and 4 from J, leaving 12 bases between them. Germline CDR1 reads KGHDR; CDR2 reads SFDVKD.